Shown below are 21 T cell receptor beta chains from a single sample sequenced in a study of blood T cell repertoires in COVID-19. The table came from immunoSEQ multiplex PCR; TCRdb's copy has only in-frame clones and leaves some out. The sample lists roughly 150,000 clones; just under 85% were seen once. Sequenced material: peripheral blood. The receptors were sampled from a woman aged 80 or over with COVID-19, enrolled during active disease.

The CDR3 DNA sequence: TGTGCCAGCAGGTTAGCGGGAGAGGCCTACAATGAGCAGTTCTTC. It is translated as CASRLAGEAYNEQFF. This sequence joins TRBV5-4 and TRBJ2-1, with TRBD2 matching 9 bases. The CDR3 consists of 15 residues. The junction had 5 bases not matched to a gene; V was cut back by 5 bases and J by 2 bases. Germline V CDR1 and CDR2: SGHNT, YYREEE (reference sequence).

The CDR3 coding sequence is TGTGCCAGCAGCCTGGGACTAGCGGTCCAAGAGACCCAGTACTTC. It specifies CASSLGLAVQETQYF. The J gene is TRBJ2-5, the V gene TRBV3-1 (or the pseudogene TRBV3-2); 11 bases map to TRBD2. CDR1 and CDR2 (germline): LGHDT, YNNKEL (reference sequence). V shed 4 bases, J shed 1 base, and the junction held 2 bases outside the gene matches. The CDR3 sequence is 15 residues long.

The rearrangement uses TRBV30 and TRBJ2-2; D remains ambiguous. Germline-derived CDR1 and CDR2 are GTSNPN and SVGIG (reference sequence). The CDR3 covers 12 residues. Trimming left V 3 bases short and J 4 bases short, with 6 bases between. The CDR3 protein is CAWRLSTGELFF. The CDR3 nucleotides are TGTGCCTGGAGGCTAAGCACCGGGGAGCTGTTTTTT. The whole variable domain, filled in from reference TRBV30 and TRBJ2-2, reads SQTIHQWPATLVQPVGSPLSLECTVEGTSNPNLYWYRQAAGRGLQLLFYSVGIGQISSEVPQNLSASRPQDRQFILSSKKLLLSDSGFYLCAWRLSTGELFFGEGSRLTVL.

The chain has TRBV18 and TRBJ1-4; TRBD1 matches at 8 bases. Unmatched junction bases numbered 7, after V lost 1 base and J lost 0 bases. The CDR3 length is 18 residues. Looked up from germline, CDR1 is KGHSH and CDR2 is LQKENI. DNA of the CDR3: TGTGCCAGCTCACCACGGCCCAGGGGGCAGGCAACTAATGAAAAACTGTTTTTT. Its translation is CASSPRPRGQATNEKLFF.

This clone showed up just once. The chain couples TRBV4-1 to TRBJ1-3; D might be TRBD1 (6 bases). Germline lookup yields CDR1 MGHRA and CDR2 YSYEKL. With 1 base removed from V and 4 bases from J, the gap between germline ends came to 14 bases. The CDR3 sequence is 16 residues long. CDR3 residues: CASSQGPGGDGNTIYF. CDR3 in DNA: TGCGCCAGCAGCCAAGGCCCGGGGGGCGACGGAAACACCATATATTTT.

The CDR3 DNA follows: TGTGCCAGCAGCCTTTCGACCGGGAAAGGGGAGACCCAGTACTTC. Amino acid sequence: CASSLSTGKGETQYF. V is TRBV6-2 or TRBV6-3 and J is TRBJ2-5; perhaps TRBD2 as D (5 bases). Germline V lookup: CDR1 MNHEY, CDR2 SVGEGT. This CDR3 spans 15 amino acids. Trimming took 6 bases from V and 5 from J, leaving 19 bases between them.

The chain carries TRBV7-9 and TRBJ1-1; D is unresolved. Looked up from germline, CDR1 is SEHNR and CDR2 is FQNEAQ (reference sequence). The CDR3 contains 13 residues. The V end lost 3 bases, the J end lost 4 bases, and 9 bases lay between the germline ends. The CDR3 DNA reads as TGTGCCAGCAGCTTCGGGAGCAGCACTGAAGCTTTCTTT. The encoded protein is CASSFGSSTEAFF.

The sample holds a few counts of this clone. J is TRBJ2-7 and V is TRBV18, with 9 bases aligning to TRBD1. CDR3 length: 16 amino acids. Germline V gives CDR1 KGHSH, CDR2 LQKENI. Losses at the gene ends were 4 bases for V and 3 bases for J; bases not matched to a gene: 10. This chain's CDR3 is CASSRPAGQGIYEQYF. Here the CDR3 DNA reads TGTGCCAGCTCACGTCCCGCGGGACAGGGCATCTACGAGCAGTACTTC.

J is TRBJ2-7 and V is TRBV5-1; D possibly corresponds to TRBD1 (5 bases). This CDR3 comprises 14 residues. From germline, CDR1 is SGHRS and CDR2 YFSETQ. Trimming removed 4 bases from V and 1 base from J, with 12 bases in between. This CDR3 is CASSRGTGSYEQYF. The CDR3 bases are TGCGCCAGCAGCAGGGGTACAGGATCCTACGAGCAGTACTTC. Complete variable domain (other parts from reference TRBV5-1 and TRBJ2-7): KAGVTQTPRYLIKTRGQQVTLSCSPISGHRSVSWYQQTPGQGLQFLFEYFSETQRNKGNFPGRFSGRQFSNSRSEMNVSTLELGDSALYLCASSRGTGSYEQYFGPGTRLTVT.

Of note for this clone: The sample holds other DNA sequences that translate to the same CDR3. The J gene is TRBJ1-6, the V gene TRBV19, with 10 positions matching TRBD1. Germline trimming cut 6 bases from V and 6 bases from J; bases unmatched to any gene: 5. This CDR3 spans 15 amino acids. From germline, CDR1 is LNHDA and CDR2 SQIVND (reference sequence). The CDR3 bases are TGTGCCAGTAGGCCGGGACAGGGGCCTAATTCACCCCTCCACTTT. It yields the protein CASRPGQGPNSPLHF.

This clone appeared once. The CDR3, as DNA: TGTGCCAGCAGTTTAGCGCTCGGCCACGGGGGTTTCTTT. This gives the protein CASSLALGHGGFF. The rearrangement joins TRBV12-3 or TRBV12-4 to TRBJ1-1; D might be TRBD1 (5 bases). This CDR3 has 13 residues. Deletions cut 0 bases from V and 13 bases from J, with 15 bases between.

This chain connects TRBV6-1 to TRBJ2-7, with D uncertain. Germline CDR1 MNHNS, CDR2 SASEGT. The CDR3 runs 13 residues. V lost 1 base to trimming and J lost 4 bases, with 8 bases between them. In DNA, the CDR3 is TGTGCCAGCAGTGAAGTTACGGGTTACGAGCAGTACTTC. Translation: CASSEVTGYEQYF.

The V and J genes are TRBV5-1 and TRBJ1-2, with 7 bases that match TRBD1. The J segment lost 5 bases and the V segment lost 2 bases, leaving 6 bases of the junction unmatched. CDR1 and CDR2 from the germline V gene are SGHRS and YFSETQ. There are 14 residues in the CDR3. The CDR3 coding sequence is TGCGCCAGCAGCTTAGGGACAGAGGGGTATGGCTACACCTTC. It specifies CASSLGTEGYGYTF.

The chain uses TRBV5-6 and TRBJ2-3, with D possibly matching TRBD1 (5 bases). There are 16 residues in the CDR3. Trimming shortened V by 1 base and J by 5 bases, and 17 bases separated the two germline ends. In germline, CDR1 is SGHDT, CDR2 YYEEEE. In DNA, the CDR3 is TGTGCCAGCAGCTTGTGGGGCAGGGTCCGTATAGATACGCAGTATTTT. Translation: CASSLWGRVRIDTQYF.

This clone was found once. The CDR3 bases are TGTGCCAGCAGCTTAGATCCAGGTGCAACTAATGAAAAACTGTTTTTT. Protein sequence: CASSLDPGATNEKLFF. V is TRBV11-2 and J is TRBJ1-4; D is unresolved. Germline CDR1 SGHAT, CDR2 FQNNGV. This CDR3 is 16 amino acids long. V lost 0 bases and J lost 0, with 8 bases in between.

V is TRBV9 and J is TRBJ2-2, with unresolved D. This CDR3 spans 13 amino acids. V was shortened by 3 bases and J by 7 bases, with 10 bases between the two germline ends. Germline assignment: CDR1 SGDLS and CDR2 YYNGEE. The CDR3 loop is CASSALSIGELFF. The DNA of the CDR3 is TGTGCCAGCAGCGCCCTGAGTATCGGGGAGCTGTTTTTT.

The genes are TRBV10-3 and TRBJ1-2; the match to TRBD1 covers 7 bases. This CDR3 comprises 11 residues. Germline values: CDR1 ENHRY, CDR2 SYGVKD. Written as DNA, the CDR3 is TGTGCGACAGGGACAGTCTATGGCTACACCTTC. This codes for CATGTVYGYTF.

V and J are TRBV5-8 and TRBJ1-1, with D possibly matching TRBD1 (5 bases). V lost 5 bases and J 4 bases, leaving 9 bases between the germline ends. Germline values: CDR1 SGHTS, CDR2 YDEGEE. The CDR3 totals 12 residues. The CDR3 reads CASRGGGTEAFF. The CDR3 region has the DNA TGTGCCAGCAGGGGGGGTGGCACTGAAGCTTTCTTT.

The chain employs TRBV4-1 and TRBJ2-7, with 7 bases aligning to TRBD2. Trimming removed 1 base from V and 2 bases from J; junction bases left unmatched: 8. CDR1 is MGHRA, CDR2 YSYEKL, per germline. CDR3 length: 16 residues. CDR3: CASSQGGGRGAYEQYF. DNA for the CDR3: TGCGCCAGCAGCCAAGGGGGTGGGAGGGGAGCCTACGAGCAGTACTTC.

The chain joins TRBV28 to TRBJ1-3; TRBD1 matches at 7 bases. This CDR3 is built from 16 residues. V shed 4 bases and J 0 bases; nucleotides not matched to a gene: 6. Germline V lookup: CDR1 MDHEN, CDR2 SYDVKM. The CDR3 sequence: CASSSQGLSSGNTIYF. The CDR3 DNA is TGTGCCAGCAGTTCACAGGGGCTCAGCTCTGGAAACACCATATATTTT.

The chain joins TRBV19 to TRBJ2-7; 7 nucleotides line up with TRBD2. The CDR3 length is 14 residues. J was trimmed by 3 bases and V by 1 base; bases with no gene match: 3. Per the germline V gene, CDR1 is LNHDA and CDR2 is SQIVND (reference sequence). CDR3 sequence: CASSIAGLDYEQYF. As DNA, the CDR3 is TGTGCCAGTAGTATAGCAGGACTAGACTACGAGCAGTACTTC.